The 7 T cell receptor beta chains presented below share a single source sample, sequenced in a study of molecular identifiers for immune sequencing clone quantification. TCRdb reanalysed the PCR reads using MiXCR and keeps one entry per CDR3 protein. The sample consists of under 800,000 distinct CDR3 sequences, roughly 25% of them appearing once. Sequenced input: naive CD8+ T cells from blood, with Jurkat cell RNA spiked in. Subset defined: FACS-sorted CD8+CD4-CCR7+CD45RA+ naive T cells. The receptors stem from a human donor in good health. Some libraries in this study had Jurkat cell RNA spiked in.

The chain uses TRBV6-4 and TRBJ2-2; TRBD1 might be the D (6 bases). Germline loops: CDR1 MRHNA, CDR2 SNTAGT. The V and J ends lost 7 bases and 2 bases respectively, with 11 bases between them. The CDR3 sequence is 14 residues long. CDR3 nucleotide sequence: TGTGCCAGCACTCGGACAGCCAACACCGGGGAGCTGTTTTTT. It codes for CASTRTANTGELFF.

Notes on this clonotype: A junction boundary mismatches the germline segment, possibly from a read error. CDR3 DNA sequence: TGCCCCAGCAGTACCCGGGGGGGGGGCGCTGAAGCTTTCTTT. Translation gives CPSSTRGGGAEAFF. V gene TRBV5-1 combines with J gene TRBJ1-1, with D perhaps matching TRBD1 (6 bases). The CDR3 covers 14 residues. Germline loops: CDR1 SGHRS, CDR2 YFSETQ.

Remarks on this clonotype: Being one base from a much bigger clone, this may be a read error. V is TRBV6-2 or TRBV6-3 and J is TRBJ2-7, with 10 bases lining up with TRBD2. CDR1 MNHEY and CDR2 SVGEGT come from the germline V gene. The CDR3 is 16 residues long. Trimming cost V 5 bases and J 9 bases; bases outside gene matches: 16. The CDR3 reads CASSAPTAGGPHGQYF. CDR3 nucleotides: TGTGCCAGCAGTGCCCCAACAGCGGGAGGGCCGCACGGGCAGTACTTC.

This clonotype appeared a few times. The chain employs TRBV10-3 and TRBJ2-7; TRBD1 agrees at 7 bases. Germline CDR1 ENHRY, CDR2 SYGVKD. The CDR3 runs to 15 residues. The ends lost 6 bases at V and 0 bases at J; junction bases unmatched: 8. CDR3 bases: TGTGCCATCAGGATAGACAGGGACAGCTCCTACGAGCAGTACTTC. Translating it yields CAIRIDRDSSYEQYF.

In this sample, this clonotype turned up a few times. A much bigger clone sits one base away, suggesting this may be a read error. In DNA, the CDR3 is TGTGCCAGCAGCTCCTCTAGCGCTACACCTACAACGAAGCAGTTCTTC. It yields the protein CASSSSSATPTTKQFF. The chain uses TRBV7-9 and TRBJ2-1; a weak D match, TRBD2 (6 bases). V was pared by 4 bases and J by 11 bases, with 24 bases between. Germline V gives CDR1 SEHNR, CDR2 FQNEAQ (reference sequence). The CDR3 spans 16 residues.

At least ten counts were recorded for this clonotype. V usage is TRBV5-6 and J usage is TRBJ2-7; either TRBD1 or TRBD2 may supply D (6 bases each). With 4 bases removed from V and 2 bases from J, the gap between germline ends came to 16 bases. The CDR3 is 15 residues long. Germline CDR1 is SGHDT and CDR2 is YYEEEE. The CDR3 DNA follows: TGTGCCAGCAGCCTTGAGACAGGAGGGGCCTACGAGCAGTACTTC. Its translation: CASSLETGGAYEQYF.

This clonotype was observed a few times. The chain has TRBV6-5 and TRBJ2-3, with 16 bases aligning to TRBD2. V was pared by 2 bases and J by 0 bases, with 5 bases of the junction left unmatched. CDR1 and CDR2 from the germline V gene are MNHEY and SVGAGI. This CDR3 is 19 amino acids long. CDR3 loop: CASSYAGTSGGESTDTQYF. The CDR3 coding sequence is TGTGCCAGCAGTTACGCGGGGACTAGCGGGGGGGAGAGCACAGATACGCAGTATTTT.